Listed below are T cell receptor beta chains from one sample, sequenced in a study of cytomegalovirus exposure and HLA in healthy donors. Measured with immunoSEQ multiplex PCR; TCRdb has only the in-frame clones, and not every one. The repertoire consists of some 110,000 clones, with about three quarters occurring once and the leading ten covering roughly 0.76%. Sequenced sample: PBMCs. The receptors shown here come from a boy between 10 and 17 years old in good health and CMV-seronegative. The CDR3 runs from the conserved cysteine through the conserved F or W. The D gene is left open where the match is weak. The listing skips clone size in some rows; elsewhere it reads once, few, many or a size class.

v_gene	abundance	d_gene	j_gene	CDR3aa	CDR3nt
TRBV18	few	TRBD2	TRBJ2-5	CASSPALAGPQGTQYF	TGTGCCAGCTCACCAGCACTAGCGGGGCCCCAAGGGACCCAGTACTTC
TRBV5-1	few	TRBD2	TRBJ2-1	CASSLASGRDSNEQFF	TGCGCCAGCAGCTTGGCTAGCGGGAGGGACAGCAATGAGCAGTTCTTC
TRBV27	-	-	TRBJ1-3	CASSPSTVGRNTIYF	TGTGCCAGCAGTCCCAGCACAGTCGGGAGAAACACCATATATTTT
TRBV7-2	-	TRBD1	TRBJ2-7	CASSLSGDRSYEQYF	TGTGCCAGCAGCTTATCCGGGGACAGGAGCTACGAGCAGTACTTC
TRBV9	-	TRBD2	TRBJ2-1	CASSPRPGGGLADNEQFF	TGTGCCAGCAGCCCACGCCCTGGGGGGGGACTAGCAGACAATGAGCAGTTCTTC
TRBV6-4	-	-	TRBJ2-1	CASSYSGTSFEQFF	TGTGCCAGCAGCTATAGCGGAACTAGCTTTGAGCAGTTCTTC
TRBV25-1	once	-	TRBJ1-5	CASSVFGGDQPQHF	TGTGCCAGCAGTGTATTTGGGGGGGATCAGCCCCAGCATTTT
TRBV19	-	-	TRBJ2-2	CASSSRVNTGELFF	TGTGCCAGTAGTTCCAGGGTGAACACCGGGGAGCTGTTTTTT
TRBV29-1	-	TRBD2	TRBJ2-5	CSVEERGGQETQYF	TGCAGCGTTGAAGAGCGGGGGGGCCAAGAGACCCAGTACTTC
TRBV5-6	-	TRBD1	TRBJ2-1	CASSSGTGFANEQFF	TGTGCCAGCAGCTCCGGGACAGGCTTCGCCAATGAGCAGTTCTTC
TRBV4-3	-	-	TRBJ1-6	CASSQKIRGNSPLHF	TGCGCCAGCAGCCAAAAGATCCGGGGTAATTCACCCCTCCACTTT
TRBV2	-	-	TRBJ1-2	CASSEAARGDGYTF	TGTGCCAGCAGTGAAGCGGCCAGGGGAGATGGCTACACCTTC
TRBV6-5	-	TRBD2	TRBJ2-5	CASSYSGGAWETQYF	TGTGCCAGCAGTTATTCGGGGGGGGCTTGGGAGACCCAGTACTTC
TRBV4-1	once	TRBD2	TRBJ2-1	CASSQTLAVTSYNEQFF	TGCGCCAGCAGCCAAACCCTAGCGGTAACGTCCTACAATGAGCAGTTCTTC
TRBV29-1	-	-	TRBJ2-2	CSVEGPQGFRDTGELFF	TGCAGCGTTGAAGGGCCCCAGGGATTTCGGGACACCGGGGAGCTGTTTTTT
TRBV10-1	-	-	TRBJ2-1	CASSEIRAGHQRDEQFF	TGCGCCAGCAGTGAGATTCGAGCGGGCCACCAGCGGGATGAGCAGTTCTTC
TRBV19	-	-	TRBJ1-3	CASSIMGHLGNTIYF	TGTGCCAGTAGTATTATGGGGCATCTGGGAAACACCATATATTTT
TRBV28	-	TRBD2	TRBJ2-2	CASLPYSTGGGELFF	TGTGCCAGCCTTCCCTACTCGACGGGGGGCGGGGAGCTGTTTTTT
TRBV18	few	TRBD1	TRBJ1-2	CASSPTLTGVSGGYTF	TGTGCCAGCTCACCTACACTAACAGGGGTCTCAGGTGGCTACACCTTC
TRBV5-1	-	-	TRBJ1-1	CASSLEPGIMNTEAFF	TGCGCCAGCAGCTTGGAACCAGGGATTATGAACACTGAAGCTTTCTTT
TRBV5-1	-	TRBD1	TRBJ1-3	CASSLASRTGLPGNTIYF	TGCGCCAGCAGCTTGGCCTCCAGGACAGGCCTCCCTGGAAACACCATATATTTT
TRBV6-5	few	TRBD2	TRBJ2-1	CASSRGEVQFF	TGTGCCAGCAGTCGGGGGGAGGTGCAGTTCTTC